This T cell receptor beta chain was retrieved from a study of spatial heterogeneity in lung cancer. Across the study: More beta-chain than alpha-chain sequences were consistently detected. General observations from the study: Higher tumor mutation counts went along with higher counts of expanded intratumoral alpha and beta TCRs. The study found that ubiquitous and regional expanded TCR counts tracked ubiquitous and regional nonsynonymous mutations, respectively.

MiXCR, applied by TCRdb to the 5' RACE reads, yields one record per CDR3 protein. The sample consists of several thousand distinct CDR3 sequences, approximately 13% of them appearing once. V was pared by 3 bases and J by 1 base, with 0 bases of the junction left unmatched. Germline lookup yields CDR1 SGHRS and CDR2 YFSETQ. The CDR3 consists of 13 residues. The time point here: sample taken at primary tumor resection. Unsorted whole RNA of tumor, nontumor lung or frozen PBMC was sequenced. In its sample, this clonotype was seen many times. Its antigen is unknown. Because the library targeted alpha chains, this beta chain is an off-target read whose size means little.

The chain carries TRBV5-1 and TRBJ2-5, with 7 bases matching TRBD1. The clonotype comes from a male donor with early-stage non-small cell lung cancer. The sequencing used lung tumor tissue, collected at surgery. CDR3 amino acids: CASSSGGQETQYF. DNA for the CDR3: TGCGCCAGCAGCTCAGGGGGCCAAGAGACCCAGTACTTC.